This entry features one TCR beta chain sequence. Its antigen is still unknown. The entry originates in a study of blood T cells in healthy people across ages. Study-level findings and limits: Long-lived donors exceeded aged donors in naive CD4+ cells and diversity. The fall in TCR beta diversity per million T cells was roughly linear with age. Expanded clonotype shifts may have been confounded, as the donors had an unknown CMV status.

Between the trimmed V and J ends, which lost 2 bases and 9 bases, there was a span of 16 bases. CDR1 DFQATT and CDR2 SNEGSKA come from the germline V gene (reference sequence). This CDR3 spans 13 amino acids. Combining a sample-barcoded 5' primer with a J-beta primer mix, a second PCR ran for roughly 7 to 12 cycles. Using its own MiXCR run on the 5' RACE reads, TCRdb lists one record per CDR3 protein. The sample has over 600,000 distinct CDR3 sequences, 45% to 70% seen once; the top ten hold around a quarter. The V call is TRBV20-1, the J call TRBJ2-5; D assignment may be TRBD1 or TRBD2 (5 bases each). Sequenced: blood. This TCR derives from a man aged 40-50 years in good health. The CDR3: CSARSGPPVAQYF. The CDR3 nucleotides are TGCAGTGCTAGATCGGGGCCCCCGGTAGCCCAGTACTTC.